This T cell receptor beta chain was sequenced for a study of blood T cell repertoires in COVID-19. Study-wide context: Acute and convalescent COVID-19 specimens originated in the United States, Italy and Spain.

Per germline, CDR1 MDHEN and CDR2 SYDVKM. This CDR3 has 15 residues. V lost 6 bases and J lost 4; bases outside the gene matches: 6. Residents of 24 US areas, aged about 18 to 95 years, made up the participants. Participants' reported clinical history set cohort assignment. Authors' methods: Estimation of nucleated cell counts relied on the amplification of reference gene primers. Profiling relied on immunoSEQ multiplex PCR, and the TCRdb table lists in-frame clones only, not all of them. Clonal size and the V and J genes are those of that table, whereas D and trimming came from the DNA. Among 200,000 to 250,000 clones, 87% were seen once, and the ten largest hold about 9.3%.

The origin of this receptor is a man younger than 30 with acute COVID-19. The source material was PBMCs or T cells enriched from blood (not recorded which). The chain is built from TRBV28 and TRBJ1-3; TRBD1 aligns across 10 bases. This CDR3 reads CASSTPGQGGNTIYF. Written as DNA, the CDR3 is TGTGCCAGCAGCACCCCGGGACAGGGGGGAAACACCATATATTTT.